These T cell receptor beta chains were read from a single sample in a study of shared clonotypes between healthy human individuals. Profiling relied on immunoSEQ multiplex PCR, and the TCRdb table lists in-frame clones only, not all of them. The table has roughly 850,000 clones, 96% seen once. The sample was naive CD8+ T cells sorted from blood. The receptors were sampled from a man aged 25 to 40 in good health. CDR3s include the opening cysteine and the closing phenylalanine or tryptophan. Each record gives: D gene, J gene, clone size, V gene, CDR3 DNA, CDR3 protein. A D gene is named only where the DNA matches it firmly. Clone size, where shown, is once, few, many, or a class for clones that have expanded.

D: TRBD2; J: TRBJ2-7; size: .; V: TRBV11-2; DNA: TGTGCCAGCAGCTCCCGTCAGCGGGAAGAGTTCTACGAGCAGTACTTC; CDR3: CASSSRQREEFYEQYF
D: .; J: TRBJ2-3; size: .; V: TRBV28; DNA: TGTGCCAGCAGTTTATTCCCCACAGATACGCAGTATTTT; CDR3: CASSLFPTDTQYF
D: .; J: TRBJ1-4; size: .; V: TRBV14; DNA: TGTGCCAGCAGCCAAGATGAACAATTTGGTAATGAAAAACTGTTTTTT; CDR3: CASSQDEQFGNEKLFF
D: .; J: TRBJ2-3; size: .; V: TRBV27; DNA: TGTGCCAGCAGTCTCGCCGGGACCACAGATACGCAGTATTTT; CDR3: CASSLAGTTDTQYF
D: TRBD2; J: TRBJ2-3; size: .; V: TRBV19; DNA: TGTGCCAGTAGTATTACGGGACTAGCGGGAGAAGCCAACTTT; CDR3: CASSITGLAGEANF
D: .; J: TRBJ1-2; size: .; V: TRBV11-3; DNA: TGTGCCAGCAGCTCCTTCGCAGGGGAGGACTATGGCTACACCTTC; CDR3: CASSSFAGEDYGYTF
D: .; J: TRBJ2-7; size: .; V: TRBV7-9; DNA: TGTGCCAGCAGCTTAGGTGGGAGCGAGCAGTACTTC; CDR3: CASSLGGSEQYF
D: .; J: TRBJ2-3; size: once; V: TRBV7-2; DNA: TGTGCCAGCAGCGTCCCGGGATCCGCAACAGATACGCAGTATTTT; CDR3: CASSVPGSATDTQYF
D: .; J: TRBJ2-2; size: once; V: TRBV2; DNA: TGTGCCAGGAAGACGGCGAACACCGGGGAGCTGTTTTTT; CDR3: CARKTANTGELFF
D: .; J: TRBJ2-7; size: .; V: TRBV5-4; DNA: TGTGCCAGCAGCTTGCGTCAAGAGTACGAGCAGTACTTC; CDR3: CASSLRQEYEQYF
D: TRBD2; J: TRBJ2-7; size: once; V: TRBV7-8; DNA: TGTGCCAGCAGCCCGGGACTAGCGGGAGTTATAAACGAGCAGTACTTC; CDR3: CASSPGLAGVINEQYF
D: TRBD1; J: TRBJ1-2; size: .; V: TRBV6-6; DNA: TGTGCCAGCAGTTACATGGCAGGGGGCGCCAGGGATGGCTACACCTTC; CDR3: CASSYMAGGARDGYTF
D: .; J: TRBJ2-1; size: .; V: TRBV15; DNA: TGTGCCACCAGCAGAGTCCTCGCGCGGGACAATGAGCAGTTCTTC; CDR3: CATSRVLARDNEQFF
D: .; J: TRBJ2-1; size: .; V: TRBV27; DNA: TGTGCCAGCAGACACACAGACTACAATGAGCAGTTCTTC; CDR3: CASRHTDYNEQFF
D: .; J: TRBJ1-4; size: .; V: TRBV7-9; DNA: TGTGCCAGCATAGGGAAGGAAAAACTGTTTTTT; CDR3: CASIGKEKLFF
D: TRBD1; J: TRBJ2-7; size: once; V: TRBV5-6; DNA: TGTGCCAGCAGCCCGGAGGCGGGACAGGGTTACTACGAGCAGTACTTC; CDR3: CASSPEAGQGYYEQYF
D: .; J: TRBJ2-1; size: .; V: TRBV18; DNA: TGTGCCAGCTCACCAGGCCTTGAGCAGTTCTTC; CDR3: CASSPGLEQFF
D: .; J: TRBJ2-5; size: once; V: TRBV7-9; DNA: TGTGCCAGCAGCTTAGGAGTAGAGACCCAGTACTTC; CDR3: CASSLGVETQYF
D: .; J: TRBJ2-1; size: .; V: TRBV13; DNA: TGTGCCAGCAGCTGGGGGCTAGGAATTTCCAATGAGCAGTTCTTC; CDR3: CASSWGLGISNEQFF
D: .; J: TRBJ2-5; size: once; V: TRBV27; DNA: TGTGCCAGCAGTACCAGGACGTCAGAGACCCAGTACTTC; CDR3: CASSTRTSETQYF
D: .; J: TRBJ1-2; size: .; V: TRBV28; DNA: TGTGCCAGCAGCCTTAAAACGGCGGTAGCTAACTATGGCTACACCTTC; CDR3: CASSLKTAVANYGYTF
D: TRBD2; J: TRBJ2-7; size: .; V: TRBV28; DNA: TGTGCCAGCAGACTAGCGAGAACCTACGAGCAGTACTTC; CDR3: CASRLARTYEQYF
D: TRBD1; J: TRBJ2-7; size: .; V: TRBV19; DNA: TGTGCCAGTAGTAACAGGGGAAGATTCTACGAGCAGTACTTC; CDR3: CASSNRGRFYEQYF
D: TRBD1; J: TRBJ2-1; size: .; V: TRBV29-1; DNA: TGCAGCGTTGCTGGGACAGTCCTATTAGCCTACAATGAGCAGTTCTTC; CDR3: CSVAGTVLLAYNEQFF
D: TRBD2; J: TRBJ2-1; size: .; V: TRBV11-3; DNA: TGTGCCAGCAGCTTATACGGCGGGAGGTTAGATGAGCAGTTCTTC; CDR3: CASSLYGGRLDEQFF
D: TRBD1; J: TRBJ2-1; size: .; V: TRBV4-1; DNA: TGCGCCAGCAGAGGGGACAGCTCCTACAATGAGCAGTTCTTC; CDR3: CASRGDSSYNEQFF
D: .; J: TRBJ2-2; size: .; V: TRBV7-2; DNA: TGTGCCAGCAGCTTAGGGTTCGGTGGGAACACCGGGGAGCTGTTTTTT; CDR3: CASSLGFGGNTGELFF
D: .; J: TRBJ1-1; size: .; V: TRBV7-3; DNA: TGTGCCAGCGGACGGGACCCCGGGCTAGCTGAAGCTTTCTTT; CDR3: CASGRDPGLAEAFF
D: TRBD2; J: TRBJ2-7; size: .; V: TRBV9; DNA: TGTGCCAGCAGCACCCAAAGAAGCGGGAGTACCCACGAGCAGTACTTC; CDR3: CASSTQRSGSTHEQYF
D: TRBD2; J: TRBJ2-1; size: .; V: TRBV11-3; DNA: TGTGCCAGCAGCCCACGACTAGCGGGAGAATATGAGCAGTTCTTC; CDR3: CASSPRLAGEYEQFF
D: .; J: TRBJ2-5; size: .; V: TRBV6-5; DNA: TGTGCCAGCAGTTACGACGGTCGTCGGACCCAGTACTTC; CDR3: CASSYDGRRTQYF
D: .; J: TRBJ2-1; size: .; V: TRBV5-1; DNA: TGCGCCAGCAGCTTGCAAGGCGGCAACTACAATGAGCAGTTCTTC; CDR3: CASSLQGGNYNEQFF
D: .; J: TRBJ2-2; size: .; V: TRBV7-9; DNA: TGTGCCAGCAAGGAGGAGGGCACCGGGGAGCTGTTTTTT; CDR3: CASKEEGTGELFF
D: .; J: TRBJ2-7; size: once; V: TRBV6-5; DNA: TGTGCCAGCAGTCTCGGGACGTCGAGATACGAGCAGTACTTC; CDR3: CASSLGTSRYEQYF
D: TRBD2; J: TRBJ2-1; size: .; V: TRBV28; DNA: TGTGCCAGCAGGCCGGGACTAGCGGGAGCGGGGACCTACAATGAGCAGTTCTTC; CDR3: CASRPGLAGAGTYNEQFF
D: TRBD1; J: TRBJ1-2; size: .; V: TRBV27; DNA: TGTGCCAGCAGTGGAGGGACAGTCTATGGCTACACCTTC; CDR3: CASSGGTVYGYTF
D: .; J: TRBJ2-3; size: .; V: TRBV2; DNA: TGTGCCAGCTTTGGGCTAGCGAGCACAGATACGCAGTATTTT; CDR3: CASFGLASTDTQYF
D: .; J: TRBJ2-7; size: .; V: TRBV5-1; DNA: TGCGCCAGCAGCTTGGAAGGACATCACTACGAGCAGTACTTC; CDR3: CASSLEGHHYEQYF
D: TRBD1; J: TRBJ1-1; size: .; V: TRBV5-1; DNA: TGCGCCAGCAGCTTGGTAGGGCAGGGGGCCACTGAAGCTTTCTTT; CDR3: CASSLVGQGATEAFF
D: .; J: TRBJ2-6; size: .; V: TRBV27; DNA: TGTGCCAGCAAAGACAGCTTCTCTGGGGCCAACGTCCTGACTTTC; CDR3: CASKDSFSGANVLTF
D: .; J: TRBJ2-3; size: .; V: TRBV5-1; DNA: TGCGCCAGCAGCCCCTGGGACTCTACAGATACGCAGTATTTT; CDR3: CASSPWDSTDTQYF
D: TRBD2; J: TRBJ2-7; size: .; V: TRBV29-1; DNA: TGCAGCGTGGGATTAGCGGGTACCTACGAGCAGTACTTC; CDR3: CSVGLAGTYEQYF
D: TRBD2; J: TRBJ2-7; size: .; V: TRBV6-5; DNA: TGTGCCAGCAGTTATCTAGCGGAGGCCCGGGGAGAGCAGTACTTC; CDR3: CASSYLAEARGEQYF
D: .; J: TRBJ2-7; size: .; V: TRBV27; DNA: TGTGCCAGCAGTGTCGCCGGGACGAATTCCTACGAGCAGTACTTC; CDR3: CASSVAGTNSYEQYF
D: .; J: TRBJ2-7; size: .; V: TRBV5-8; DNA: TGTGCCAGCAGCCCGAGAAGCCCCCGGATCTCCTACGAGCAGTACTTC; CDR3: CASSPRSPRISYEQYF
D: .; J: TRBJ2-2; size: .; V: TRBV6-1; DNA: TGTGCCAGCAGTGAACGGCGGACCGGGGAGCTGTTTTTT; CDR3: CASSERRTGELFF
D: .; J: TRBJ2-3; size: .; V: TRBV2; DNA: TGTGCCACCAGGCGGGTTAAGGGTACAGATACGCAGTATTTT; CDR3: CATRRVKGTDTQYF
D: .; J: TRBJ2-7; size: .; V: TRBV27; DNA: TGTGCCAGCGGTAACAAATACGAGCAGTACTTC; CDR3: CASGNKYEQYF
D: .; J: TRBJ1-5; size: .; V: TRBV15; DNA: TGTGCCACCAGCAGAGATTTGGGCCACAATCAGCCCCAGCATTTT; CDR3: CATSRDLGHNQPQHF
D: .; J: TRBJ2-5; size: few; V: TRBV5-4; DNA: TGTGCCAGCAGCCACATAACTAGCTGGGAGACCCAGTACTTC; CDR3: CASSHITSWETQYF
D: .; J: TRBJ2-7; size: once; V: TRBV29-1; DNA: TGCAGCGTGACCGGGACAAGGAGACCTTACGAGCAGTACTTC; CDR3: CSVTGTRRPYEQYF
D: TRBD2; J: TRBJ2-1; size: .; V: TRBV27; DNA: TGTGCCAGCAGCTGGGCGGGAGGTGGAGAGCAGTTCTTC; CDR3: CASSWAGGGEQFF
D: .; J: TRBJ2-7; size: .; V: TRBV5-1; DNA: TGCGCCAGCAGCTTGGGTGGGGGAAGCGAGCAGTACTTC; CDR3: CASSLGGGSEQYF
D: .; J: TRBJ2-1; size: .; V: TRBV9; DNA: TGTGCCAGCAGCGTTAGCTTGGCAGGGGACTACAATGAGCAGTTCTTC; CDR3: CASSVSLAGDYNEQFF